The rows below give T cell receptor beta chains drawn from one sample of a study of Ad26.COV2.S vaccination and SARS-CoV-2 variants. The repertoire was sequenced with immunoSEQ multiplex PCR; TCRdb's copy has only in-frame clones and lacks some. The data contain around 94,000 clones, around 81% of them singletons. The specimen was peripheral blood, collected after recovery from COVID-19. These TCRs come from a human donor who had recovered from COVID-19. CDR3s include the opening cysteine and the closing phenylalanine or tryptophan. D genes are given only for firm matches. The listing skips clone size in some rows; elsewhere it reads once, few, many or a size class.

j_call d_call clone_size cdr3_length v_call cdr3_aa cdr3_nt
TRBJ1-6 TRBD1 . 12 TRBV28 CASSSTGGLLHF TGTGCCAGCAGTTCGACAGGGGGCCTCCTCCACTTT
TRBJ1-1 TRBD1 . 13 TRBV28 CASTVTGDTEAFF TGTGCCAGCACCGTGACAGGGGACACTGAAGCTTTCTTT
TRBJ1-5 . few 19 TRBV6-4 CASSDGNPTEEDSNQPQHF TGTGCCAGCAGTGACGGGAACCCGACAGAGGAAGATAGCAATCAGCCCCAGCATTTT
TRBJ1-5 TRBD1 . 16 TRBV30 CAWRVPGTGGNQPQHF TGTGCCTGGAGGGTCCCCGGGACAGGGGGCAATCAGCCCCAGCATTTT
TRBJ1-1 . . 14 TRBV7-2 CASSPTTGDIEAFF TGTGCCAGCAGCCCGACAACGGGGGATATTGAAGCTTTCTTT
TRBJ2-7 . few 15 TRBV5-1 CASSATGQTSGEQYF TGCGCCAGCAGCGCCACTGGACAGACGTCTGGGGAGCAGTACTTC
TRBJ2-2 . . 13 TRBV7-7 CASSLSSTGELFF TGTGCCAGCAGCTTATCTTCCACCGGGGAGCTGTTTTTT
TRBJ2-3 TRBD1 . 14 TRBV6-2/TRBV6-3 CASSPQGPGDTQYF TGTGCCAGCAGCCCACAGGGGCCTGGAGATACGCAGTATTTT
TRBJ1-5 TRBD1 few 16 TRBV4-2 CASSHQTGQGFQPQHF TGTGCCAGCAGCCACCAAACGGGACAGGGGTTTCAGCCCCAGCATTTT
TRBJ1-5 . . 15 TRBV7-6 CASSGRTYSNQPQHF TGTGCCAGCAGCGGTAGGACTTATAGCAATCAGCCCCAGCATTTT
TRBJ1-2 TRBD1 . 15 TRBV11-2 CASTFRTGSNYGYTF TGTGCCAGCACCTTCCGGACAGGGTCGAACTATGGCTACACCTTC
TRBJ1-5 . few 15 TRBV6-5 CASSRIAGGNQPQHF TGTGCCAGCAGCAGAATCGCTGGGGGCAATCAGCCCCAGCATTTT
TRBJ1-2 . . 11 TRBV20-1 CSARDGVGYTF TGCAGTGCTAGAGATGGGGTAGGCTACACCTTC
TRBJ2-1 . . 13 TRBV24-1 CATMGDSYNEQFF TGTGCCACCATGGGGGATTCCTACAATGAGCAGTTCTTC
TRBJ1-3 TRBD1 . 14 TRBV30 CAWSSGTGDLTIYF TGTGCCTGGAGTTCAGGGACAGGGGATCTCACCATATATTTT
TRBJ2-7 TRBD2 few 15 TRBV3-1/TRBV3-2 CASSHSSGGTREQYF TGTGCCAGCAGCCATAGTAGCGGGGGGACGAGGGAGCAGTACTTC
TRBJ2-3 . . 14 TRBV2 CASSGDGTPDTQYF TGTGCCAGCAGTGGGGACGGGACACCAGATACGCAGTATTTT
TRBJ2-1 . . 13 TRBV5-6 CASSPVGHNEQFF TGTGCCAGCAGCCCGGTAGGTCACAATGAGCAGTTCTTC
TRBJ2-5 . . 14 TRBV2 CASSGGPVGETQYF TGTGCCAGCAGTGGGGGACCAGTTGGGGAGACCCAGTACTTC
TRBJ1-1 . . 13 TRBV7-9 CASRGFLNTEAFF TGTGCCAGCAGGGGGTTCCTGAACACTGAAGCTTTCTTT
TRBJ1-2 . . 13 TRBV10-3 CAISGQVEDGYTF TGTGCCATCAGTGGACAGGTAGAGGATGGCTACACCTTC
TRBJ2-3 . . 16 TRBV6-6 CASSYPATASTDTQYF TGTGCCAGCAGTTACCCAGCTACAGCTAGCACAGATACGCAGTATTTT
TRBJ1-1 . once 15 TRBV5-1 CASSSSSQGSSEAFF TGCGCCAGCAGCTCAAGTTCACAGGGATCCTCTGAAGCTTTCTTT
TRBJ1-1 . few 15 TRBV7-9 CASEDLTGTYTEAFF TGTGCCAGCGAAGATCTAACAGGGACCTACACTGAAGCTTTCTTT
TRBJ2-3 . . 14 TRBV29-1 CSVERDPAADTQYF TGCAGCGTTGAACGGGACCCTGCCGCAGATACGCAGTATTTT
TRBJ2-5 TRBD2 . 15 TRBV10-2 CASTWRLAGEETQYF TGCGCCAGCACCTGGAGACTAGCGGGGGAAGAGACCCAGTACTTC
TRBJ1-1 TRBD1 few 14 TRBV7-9 CASSHTGVDTEAFF TGTGCCAGCAGCCATACAGGGGTCGACACTGAAGCTTTCTTT
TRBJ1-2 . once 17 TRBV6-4 CASSELAGLGGVYGYTF TGTGCCAGCAGTGAGTTGGCAGGCCTGGGCGGAGTATATGGCTACACCTTC
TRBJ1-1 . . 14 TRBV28 CASRSPGEGTEAFF TGTGCCAGCCGAAGTCCGGGGGAGGGCACTGAAGCTTTCTTT
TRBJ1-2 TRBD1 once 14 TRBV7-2 CASSLGQGDLGYTF TGTGCCAGCAGCTTAGGACAGGGCGACCTTGGCTACACCTTC
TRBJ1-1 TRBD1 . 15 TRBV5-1 CASSFSGTVNTEAFF TGCGCCAGCAGCTTTTCAGGGACAGTGAACACTGAAGCTTTCTTT
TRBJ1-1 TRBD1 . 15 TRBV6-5 CASSLQTGANTEAFF TGTGCCAGCAGTCTACAGACAGGGGCTAACACTGAAGCTTTCTTT
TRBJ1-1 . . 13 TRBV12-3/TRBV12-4 CASSSGENTEAFF TGTGCCAGCAGCTCTGGAGAGAACACTGAAGCTTTCTTT
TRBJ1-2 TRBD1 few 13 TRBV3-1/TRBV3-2 CASSSDRDADYTF TGTGCCAGCAGCTCAGACAGGGACGCGGACTACACCTTC
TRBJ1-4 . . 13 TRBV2 CASTRVLNEKLFF TGTGCCAGTACTAGGGTCCTTAATGAAAAACTGTTTTTT
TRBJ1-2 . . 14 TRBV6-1 CASSDRATNYGYTF TGTGCCAGCAGTGACAGGGCAACTAACTATGGCTACACCTTC
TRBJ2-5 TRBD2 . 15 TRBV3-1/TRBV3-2 CASSQEWTSEETQYF TGTGCCAGCAGCCAAGAGTGGACTAGCGAGGAGACCCAGTACTTC
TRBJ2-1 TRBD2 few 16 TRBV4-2 CASSQVTSGGLNEQFF TGTGCCAGCAGCCAAGTGACTAGCGGGGGGTTAAATGAGCAGTTCTTC
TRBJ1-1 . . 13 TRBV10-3 CAISGPETRRAFF TGTGCCATCAGTGGACCCGAAACGCGGAGAGCTTTCTTT
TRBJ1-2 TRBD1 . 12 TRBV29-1 CSGGGQGYGYTF TGCAGCGGGGGGGGACAGGGCTATGGCTACACCTTC
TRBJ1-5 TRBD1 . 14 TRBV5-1 CASSPGQGSQPQHF TGCGCCAGCAGCCCTGGACAGGGGAGTCAGCCCCAGCATTTT
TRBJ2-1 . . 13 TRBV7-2 CASSLSGTDEQFF TGTGCCAGCAGCTTATCGGGCACCGATGAGCAGTTCTTC
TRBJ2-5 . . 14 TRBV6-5 CASRRRAVEETQYF TGTGCCAGCAGGAGGCGAGCCGTAGAAGAGACCCAGTACTTC
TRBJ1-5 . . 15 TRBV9 CASSVGVGASQPQHF TGTGCCAGCAGCGTGGGGGTAGGAGCGAGTCAGCCCCAGCATTTT
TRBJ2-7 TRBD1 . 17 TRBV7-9 CASSLGAGTGSTYEQYF TGTGCCAGCAGCTTAGGTGCCGGGACAGGATCGACATACGAGCAGTACTTC
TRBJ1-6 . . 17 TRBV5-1 CASSLTPGQGNDPPLHF TGCGCCAGCAGCTTGACCCCCGGGCAGGGCAACGACCCACCCCTCCACTTT
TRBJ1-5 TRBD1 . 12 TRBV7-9 CASSSGQQPQHF TGTGCCAGCAGCTCGGGACAGCAGCCCCAGCATTTT
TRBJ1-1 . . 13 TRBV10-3 CAIRTDPGTEAFF TGTGCCATCAGGACAGACCCTGGCACTGAAGCTTTCTTT
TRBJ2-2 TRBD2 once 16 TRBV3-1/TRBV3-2 CASSQGLAGVPGELFF TGTGCCAGCAGCCAGGGACTAGCGGGGGTTCCCGGGGAGCTGTTTTTT
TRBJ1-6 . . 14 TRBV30 CAWLKSSYNSPLHF TGTGCCTGGCTGAAGAGCTCCTATAATTCACCCCTCCACTTT
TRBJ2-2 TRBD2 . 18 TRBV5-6 CASSLVLAGGLNTGELFF TGTGCCAGCAGCTTGGTTCTAGCGGGGGGGCTAAACACCGGGGAGCTGTTTTTT
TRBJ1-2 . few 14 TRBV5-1 CASSLEVHFNGYTF TGCGCCAGCAGCTTGGAGGTCCACTTCAATGGCTACACCTTC
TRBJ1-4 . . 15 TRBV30 CAWSVGLGVIEKLFF TGTGCCTGGAGTGTAGGACTCGGGGTAATCGAAAAACTGTTTTTT
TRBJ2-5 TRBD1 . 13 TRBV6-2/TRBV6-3 CASSGTGFETQYF TGTGCCAGCAGTGGGACAGGGTTTGAGACCCAGTACTTC
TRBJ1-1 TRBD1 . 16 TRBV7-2 CASSLDRQTMNTEAFF TGTGCCAGCAGCTTGGACAGGCAGACCATGAACACTGAAGCTTTCTTT
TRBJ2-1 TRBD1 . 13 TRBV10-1 CASSKRTGGEQFF TGCGCCAGCAGTAAACGGACAGGTGGGGAGCAGTTCTTC
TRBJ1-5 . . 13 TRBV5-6 CASSLGYHQPQHF TGTGCCAGCAGCCTAGGGTATCATCAGCCCCAGCATTTT
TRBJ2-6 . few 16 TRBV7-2 CASSLVSGMSQNVLTF TGTGCCAGCAGCTTAGTTTCAGGGATGAGCCAAAACGTCCTGACTTTC
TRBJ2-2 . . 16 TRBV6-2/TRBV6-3 CASSRDGPSNTGELFF TGTGCCAGCAGTCGGGACGGACCTTCGAACACCGGGGAGCTGTTTTTT
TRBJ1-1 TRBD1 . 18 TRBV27 CASSTYGDRERMNTEAFF TGTGCCAGCAGTACTTACGGGGACAGGGAGAGGATGAACACTGAAGCTTTCTTT